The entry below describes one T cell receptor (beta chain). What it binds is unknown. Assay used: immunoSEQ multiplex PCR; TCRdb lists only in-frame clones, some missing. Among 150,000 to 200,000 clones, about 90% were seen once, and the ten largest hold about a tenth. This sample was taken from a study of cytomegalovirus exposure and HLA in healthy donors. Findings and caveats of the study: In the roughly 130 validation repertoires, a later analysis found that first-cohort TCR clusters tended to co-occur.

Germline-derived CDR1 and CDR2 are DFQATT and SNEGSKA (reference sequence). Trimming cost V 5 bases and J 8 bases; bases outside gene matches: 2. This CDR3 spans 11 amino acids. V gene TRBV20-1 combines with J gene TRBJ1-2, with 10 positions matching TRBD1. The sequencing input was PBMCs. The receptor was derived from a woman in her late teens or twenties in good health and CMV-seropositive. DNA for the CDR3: TGCAGTGCTTGGACAGGGGGGGGCTACACCTTC. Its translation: CSAWTGGGYTF.